The rows below give T cell receptor beta chains drawn from one sample of a study of blood T cell repertoires in COVID-19. TCRdb keeps only in-frame clones here, not all; method: immunoSEQ multiplex PCR. Counted here are tens of thousands of clones, around 70% occurring once; the ten biggest clones make up 6.2%. The specimen was peripheral blood. The receptors shown here come from a man older than 75 with acute or convalescent COVID-19. The CDR3 runs from the conserved cysteine through the conserved F or W. Fields, in order: J gene, D gene, clone size, V gene, CDR3 protein, CDR3 DNA. The D gene is left open where the match is weak. Where a row states a size, it is once, few, many or the class of an expanded clone; other rows omit it.

TRBJ1-2 | NA | NA | TRBV5-1 | CASTYGTGDGYTF | TGCGCCAGCACTTACGGGACGGGGGATGGCTACACCTTC
TRBJ1-1 | NA | NA | TRBV5-1 | CASSLTWLMNTEAFF | TGCGCCAGCAGCTTGACGTGGCTCATGAACACTGAAGCTTTCTTT
TRBJ2-3 | TRBD2 | NA | TRBV9 | CASSAGLAGFGDTQYF | TGTGCCAGCAGCGCCGGACTAGCGGGGTTTGGAGATACGCAGTATTTT
TRBJ1-1 | NA | few | TRBV11-2 | CASSRLQGSTEAFF | TGTGCCAGCAGCCGTCTACAGGGATCCACTGAAGCTTTCTTT
TRBJ1-1 | NA | NA | TRBV5-1 | CASSSEPTGVNTEAFF | TGCGCCAGCAGCTCAGAACCAACGGGAGTGAACACTGAAGCTTTCTTT
TRBJ1-4 | TRBD1 | NA | TRBV7-8 | CASSPDRANEKLFF | TGTGCCAGCAGCCCTGACAGGGCTAATGAAAAACTGTTTTTT
TRBJ1-2 | NA | NA | TRBV6-6 | CASRSQPGQRNYGYTF | TGTGCCAGCCGCTCACAACCGGGACAAAGAAACTATGGCTACACCTTC
TRBJ1-3 | NA | few | TRBV11-3 | CASSLNRANTIYF | TGTGCCAGCAGCTTAAACAGGGCAAACACCATATATTTT
TRBJ1-3 | NA | NA | TRBV5-1 | CASSPLGAGNTIYF | TGCGCCAGCAGCCCATTGGGAGCTGGAAACACCATATATTTT
TRBJ2-1 | TRBD2 | NA | TRBV9 | CASSAQPSGGYNEQFF | TGTGCCAGCAGCGCCCAGCCCAGCGGGGGTTACAATGAGCAGTTCTTC
TRBJ1-4 | NA | NA | TRBV6-5 | CASSYSPENNEKLFF | TGTGCCAGTAGTTACTCCCCCGAGAATAATGAAAAACTGTTTTTT
TRBJ2-3 | TRBD2 | NA | TRBV27 | CASSLSVAGGPGSTDTQYF | TGTGCCAGCAGTTTATCGGTAGCGGGAGGCCCCGGGAGCACAGATACGCAGTATTTT
TRBJ2-3 | TRBD2 | few | TRBV7-9 | CASSPPPGRFTDTQYF | TGTGCCAGCAGTCCTCCTCCCGGGAGGTTCACAGATACGCAGTATTTT
TRBJ2-1 | NA | NA | TRBV6-5 | CASSPNYYNEQFF | TGTGCCAGCAGTCCCAACTATTACAATGAGCAGTTCTTC
TRBJ2-1 | NA | NA | TRBV28 | CASSSRRHGGRQSSYNEQFF | TGTGCCAGCAGTTCCCGGCGACACGGGGGGCGGCAGAGCTCCTACAATGAGCAGTTCTTC
TRBJ2-5 | NA | NA | TRBV4-1 | CASSLQGGGETQYF | TGCGCCAGCAGCCTACAGGGCGGGGGAGAGACCCAGTACTTC
TRBJ1-2 | NA | few | TRBV6-5 | CASSYDTGSTGYTF | TGTGCCAGCAGTTACGATACAGGGAGCACGGGCTACACCTTC
TRBJ1-2 | TRBD1 | NA | TRBV4-1 | CASSPAAARTGYGYTF | TGCGCCAGCAGCCCAGCGGCCGCCCGGACAGGGTATGGCTACACCTTC
TRBJ2-7 | NA | NA | TRBV6-5 | CASSYSRGSGEQYF | TGTGCCAGCAGTTACTCGCGGGGCTCCGGTGAGCAGTACTTC
TRBJ2-1 | TRBD2 | NA | TRBV5-1 | CASSLGLAGSHNEQFF | TGCGCCAGCAGCTTGGGACTAGCGGGTTCCCACAATGAGCAGTTCTTC
TRBJ2-1 | TRBD1 | once | TRBV6-5 | CASSYSRTGSYNEQFF | TGTGCCAGCAGTTACTCGAGGACAGGCTCCTACAATGAGCAGTTCTTC
TRBJ1-2 | NA | NA | TRBV19 | CASRPGRANYGYTF | TGTGCCAGTAGGCCTGGCAGGGCGAACTATGGCTACACCTTC
TRBJ1-6 | NA | NA | TRBV30 | CAWIRQDYNSPLHF | TGTGCCTGGATACGACAGGATTATAATTCACCCCTCCACTTT
TRBJ2-2 | TRBD2 | NA | TRBV6-2/TRBV6-3 | CASSPTSSGGSTGELFF | TGTGCCAGCAGCCCTACATCTAGCGGGGGATCCACCGGGGAGCTGTTTTTT
TRBJ1-2 | NA | NA | TRBV2 | CASTRTVNYGYTF | TGTGCCAGCACCAGGACAGTGAACTATGGCTACACCTTC
TRBJ1-2 | TRBD1 | NA | TRBV4-2 | CASSQDRDRGHNGYTF | TGTGCCAGCAGCCAGGATAGGGACAGGGGGCATAATGGCTACACCTTC
TRBJ2-2 | TRBD1 | NA | TRBV7-9 | CASSLDRGRELFF | TGTGCCAGCAGCTTGGACAGGGGGAGGGAGCTGTTTTTT
TRBJ1-1 | TRBD1 | NA | TRBV7-6 | CASSLVGGTGSTEAFF | TGTGCCAGCAGCTTAGTTGGAGGGACAGGGAGTACTGAAGCTTTCTTT
TRBJ2-1 | TRBD2 | NA | TRBV7-3 | CASSPTSGNNEQFF | TGTGCCAGCAGCCCGACTAGCGGTAACAATGAGCAGTTCTTC
TRBJ2-3 | NA | NA | TRBV11-2 | CASSQTVDTQYF | TGTGCCAGCAGCCAGACAGTAGATACGCAGTATTTT
TRBJ2-1 | TRBD2 | NA | TRBV4-3 | CASSQDLTVGLAGYNEQFF | TGCGCCAGCAGCCAAGATTTGACGGTTGGGCTAGCGGGTTACAATGAGCAGTTCTTC
TRBJ2-6 | NA | NA | TRBV10-2 | CASRPGGGGANVLTF | TGCGCCAGCAGACCAGGCGGCGGGGGGGCCAACGTCCTGACTTTC
TRBJ1-4 | NA | few | TRBV5-1 | CASSWASATNEKLFF | TGCGCCAGCAGCTGGGCCTCTGCAACTAATGAAAAACTGTTTTTT
TRBJ2-7 | NA | NA | TRBV30 | CAWTYGGNEQYF | TGTGCCTGGACCTACGGGGGAAACGAGCAGTACTTC
TRBJ1-3 | NA | NA | TRBV19 | CASSGPARNTIYF | TGTGCCAGTAGTGGGCCAGCTCGAAACACCATATATTTT
TRBJ2-2 | NA | NA | TRBV5-6 | CASSLVQGYTGELFF | TGTGCCAGCAGCTTGGTGCAGGGTTATACCGGGGAGCTGTTTTTT
TRBJ1-2 | NA | NA | TRBV10-3 | CAISESKGLDYGYTF | TGTGCCATCAGTGAGTCGAAGGGGCTTGACTATGGCTACACCTTC